The following is a TCR beta chain sequence with its context. As yet, its antigen is unknown. Germline V gene lookup returns CDR1 SSHAT and CDR2 FNYEAQ (reference sequence). V was cut by 4 bases and J by 5 bases, with 14 bases left in between. The CDR3 totals 14 residues. Unique molecular identifiers featured in how the TCRbeta library was prepared. TCRdb re-called the PCR reads with MiXCR, one entry per CDR3 protein. The data contain about 830,000 distinct CDR3 sequences, 16% of them singletons. These data originate in a study of T-cell reconstitution after alpha-beta-depleted transplantation in children. Findings of the study overall: The main origin of T-cell counts and diversity one year after transplant was newly produced T cells. Certain patients had high TCRbeta diversity at day 60, and it came from recipient T cells and thymic progenitors that survived.

This material consisted of PBMCs, mostly from graft donor cells, taken 360 days after TCRalphabeta/CD19-depleted stem cell transplant. The source of this sequence is a male patient aged 10-17 years who had a stem cell transplant for acute lymphoblastic leukemia, so the T cells may come from the graft donor. The chain carries TRBV7-7 and TRBJ1-1; D may be TRBD1 (5 bases). The DNA for the CDR3 is TGTGCCAGCAGCTCTGCCAGGGTAGGGACTGAAGCTTTCTTT. It is translated as CASSSARVGTEAFF.